The 4 T cell receptor beta chains below were found in one sample sequenced in a study of blood T cell repertoires in COVID-19. Method: immunoSEQ multiplex PCR; TCRdb's copy keeps in-frame clones and lacks some. Among roughly 160,000 clones listed, roughly 83% were seen once. The sample comprised peripheral blood. These receptors all stem from a man between 18 and 35 years old with active or convalescent COVID-19.

The genes are TRBV12-3 or TRBV12-4 and TRBJ2-4, with unresolved D. Trimming cost V 3 bases and J 5 bases, with 8 bases left between them. This CDR3 spans 13 amino acids. CDR3 protein: CASSFGSENIQYF. The DNA of the CDR3 is TGTGCCAGCAGTTTTGGTTCAGAAAACATTCAGTACTTC.

V usage is TRBV20-1 and J usage is TRBJ2-3; D may be TRBD2 (5 bases). CDR1 and CDR2 from the germline V gene are DFQATT and SNEGSKA (reference sequence). The CDR3 extends over 16 amino acids. V lost 3 bases and J 0 bases, leaving 16 bases between the germline ends. As DNA, the CDR3 is TGCAGTGCTAGTTTCCGGGAACCATCTAGCACAGATACGCAGTATTTT. Encoded protein: CSASFREPSSTDTQYF.

V gene TRBV27 combines with J gene TRBJ2-1, with D perhaps TRBD1 (6 bases). The CDR3 has 17 residues. V shed 0 bases and J shed 3 bases, with 15 bases lying between them. The germline V gene encodes CDR1 MNHEY and CDR2 SMNVEV (reference sequence). The CDR3 is CASSLSDRQANYNEQFF. The CDR3 DNA follows: TGTGCCAGCAGTTTATCAGATCGACAGGCCAACTACAATGAGCAGTTCTTC.

The chain joins TRBV18 to TRBJ2-5; D not resolved. V was cut by 1 base and J by 6 bases, with 3 bases left in between. The CDR3 is 11 amino acids. Germline-derived CDR1 and CDR2 are KGHSH and LQKENI. The DNA for the CDR3 is TGTGCCAGCTCACCACTAAAGACCCAGTACTTC. This translates into CASSPLKTQYF.